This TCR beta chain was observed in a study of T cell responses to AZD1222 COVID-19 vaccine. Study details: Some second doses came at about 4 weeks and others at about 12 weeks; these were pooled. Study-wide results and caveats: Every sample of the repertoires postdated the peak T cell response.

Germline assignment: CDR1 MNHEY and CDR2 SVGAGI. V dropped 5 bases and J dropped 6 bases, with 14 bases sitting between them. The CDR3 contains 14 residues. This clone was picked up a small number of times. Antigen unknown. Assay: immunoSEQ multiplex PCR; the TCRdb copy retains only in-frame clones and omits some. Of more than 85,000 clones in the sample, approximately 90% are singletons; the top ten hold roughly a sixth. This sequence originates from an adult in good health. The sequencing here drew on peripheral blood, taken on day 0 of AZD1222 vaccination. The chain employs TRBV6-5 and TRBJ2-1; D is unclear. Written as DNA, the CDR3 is TGTGCCAGCAGTCTGGACCCTTCTGGCAATGAGCAGTTCTTC. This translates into CASSLDPSGNEQFF.